This TCR beta chain was identified during a study of cytomegalovirus exposure and HLA in healthy donors. Turning to the study itself: Falling in the Caucasian-associated ancestry cluster were about 80% of about 400 genotyped donors. General study results and limits: In a later analysis, a genetic analysis reported fewer productive-TCR N-insertions in an Asian-associated ancestry cluster than the cohort average.

As for the donors, each was a healthy bone marrow donor. 13 Jbeta primers and 60 Vbeta primers were used for the PCR. Libraries were prepared by immunoSEQ multiplex PCR; TCRdb keeps only in-frame clonotypes and omits some of them. The table includes tens of thousands of clones, 60% to 80% detected once. Germline lookup yields CDR1 SGHAT and CDR2 FQNNGV. This CDR3 has 18 residues. V was clipped by 4 bases and J by 4 bases; unmatched bases: 15. Concerning this clone: Its cognate antigen is unknown.

The sample comprised PBMCs. The sequence was collected from a woman between 35 and 50 years old in good health and CMV-seronegative. The chain joins TRBV11-2 to TRBJ1-3, with TRBD1 matching 8 bases. CDR3 sequence: CASSYLTSPGGRGNTIYF. In DNA, the CDR3 is TGTGCCAGCAGCTATCTTACCTCCCCAGGGGGCCGGGGAAACACCATATATTTT.